The sequence of this T cell receptor beta chain was determined in a study of PD-L1 blockade in urothelial cancer. The wider study: Patients had undergone 0 to 3 prior chemotherapy regimens. Researchers found blood samples held a median of approximately 150,000 T cells. Findings and caveats of the study: Larger 3-week expansion of tumor-associated blood clones was seen in durable-benefit patients.

Assay: immunoSEQ multiplex PCR; the TCRdb copy retains only in-frame clones and omits some. The sample has under 130,000 clones, about 85% seen once. CDR1 is KGHSH, CDR2 LQKENI, per germline. Unmatched junction bases numbered 4, after V lost 5 bases and J lost 0 bases. CDR3 length: 15 amino acids. This clone occurred once. Antigen: not known. This material consisted of PBMCs, taken around atezolizumab (anti-PD-L1) treatment. The origin of this receptor is a man in his forties or fifties with urothelial cancer. The chain carries TRBV18 and TRBJ1-5; 7 bases align to TRBD1. In DNA, the CDR3 is TGTGCCAGCTCAGGGACAGAATATAGCAATCAGCCCCAGCATTTT. It translates to CASSGTEYSNQPQHF.